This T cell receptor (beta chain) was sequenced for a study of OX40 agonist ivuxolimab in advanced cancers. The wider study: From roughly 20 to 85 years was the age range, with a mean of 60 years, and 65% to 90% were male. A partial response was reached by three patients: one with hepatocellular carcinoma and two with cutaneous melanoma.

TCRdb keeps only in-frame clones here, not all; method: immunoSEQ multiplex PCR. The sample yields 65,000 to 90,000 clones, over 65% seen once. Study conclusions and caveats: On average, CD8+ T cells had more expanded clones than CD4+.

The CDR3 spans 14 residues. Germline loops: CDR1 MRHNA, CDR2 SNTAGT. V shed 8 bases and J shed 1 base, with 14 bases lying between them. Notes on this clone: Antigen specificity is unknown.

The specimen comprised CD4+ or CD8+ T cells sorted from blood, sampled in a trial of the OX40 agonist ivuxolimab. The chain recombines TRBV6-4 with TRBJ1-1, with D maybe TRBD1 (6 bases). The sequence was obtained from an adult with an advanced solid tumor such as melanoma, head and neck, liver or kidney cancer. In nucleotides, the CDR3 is TGTGCCAGCCTAAAGGACAGAAAGAACACTGAAGCTTTCTTT. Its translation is CASLKDRKNTEAFF.